Sequencing of this TCR beta chain was carried out in a study of CD8 T cells in ankylosing spondylitis. CDR3 size: 15 residues. Trimming at V came to 0 bases and at J to 4 bases, leaving 5 bases not matched to a gene. CDR1 is SQVTM, CDR2 ANQGSEA, per germline. MiXCR was run by TCRdb on the 5' RACE reads, yielding one entry per CDR3 protein. The top ten clones hold 13% of a sample with about 360,000 distinct CDR3 sequences, 20% of them seen once. The receptor was isolated from a male donor with ankylosing spondylitis or in good health (not recorded which). The chain uses TRBV29-1 and TRBJ1-4; TRBD1 matches at 7 bases. The specimen sequenced was blood, either unsorted or a sorted T cell fraction (not recorded which). The CDR3: CSVEEEGAINEKLFF. In DNA form, the CDR3 reads TGCAGCGTTGAAGAGGAGGGGGCGATTAATGAAAAACTGTTTTTT.